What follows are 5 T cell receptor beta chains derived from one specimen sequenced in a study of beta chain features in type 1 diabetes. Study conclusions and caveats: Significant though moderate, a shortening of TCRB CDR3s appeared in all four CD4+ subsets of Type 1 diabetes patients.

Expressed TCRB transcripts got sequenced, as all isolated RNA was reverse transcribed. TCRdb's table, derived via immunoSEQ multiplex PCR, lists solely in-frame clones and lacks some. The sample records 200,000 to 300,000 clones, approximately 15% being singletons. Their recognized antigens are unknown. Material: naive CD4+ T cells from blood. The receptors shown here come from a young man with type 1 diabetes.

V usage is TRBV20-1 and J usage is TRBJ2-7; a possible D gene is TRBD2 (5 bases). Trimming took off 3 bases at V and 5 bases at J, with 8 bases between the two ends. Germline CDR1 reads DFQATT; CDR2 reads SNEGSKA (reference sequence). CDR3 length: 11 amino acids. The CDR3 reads CSARTTNEQYF. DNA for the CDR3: TGCAGTGCTAGGACTACAAACGAGCAGTACTTC.

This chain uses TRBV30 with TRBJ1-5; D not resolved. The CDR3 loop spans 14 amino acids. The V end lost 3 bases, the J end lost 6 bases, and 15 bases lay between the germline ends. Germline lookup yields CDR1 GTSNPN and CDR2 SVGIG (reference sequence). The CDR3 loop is CAWSSGDWGQPQHF. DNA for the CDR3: TGTGCCTGGAGCAGCGGGGATTGGGGTCAGCCCCAGCATTTT.

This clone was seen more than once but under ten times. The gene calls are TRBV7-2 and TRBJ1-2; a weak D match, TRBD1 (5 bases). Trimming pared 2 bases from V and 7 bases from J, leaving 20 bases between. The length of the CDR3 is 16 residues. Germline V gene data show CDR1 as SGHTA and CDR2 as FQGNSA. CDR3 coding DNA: TGTGCCAGCAGCTTATCCGGTCCGTCGGGGGTTCGTGGCTACACCTTC. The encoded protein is CASSLSGPSGVRGYTF.

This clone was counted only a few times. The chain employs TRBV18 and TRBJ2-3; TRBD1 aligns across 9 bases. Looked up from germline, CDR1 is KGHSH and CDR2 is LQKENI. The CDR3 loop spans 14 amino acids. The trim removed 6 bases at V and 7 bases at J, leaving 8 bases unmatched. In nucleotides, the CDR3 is TGTGCCAGCTCCCCAGGGACAGGGTCGAATACGCAGTATTTT. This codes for CASSPGTGSNTQYF.

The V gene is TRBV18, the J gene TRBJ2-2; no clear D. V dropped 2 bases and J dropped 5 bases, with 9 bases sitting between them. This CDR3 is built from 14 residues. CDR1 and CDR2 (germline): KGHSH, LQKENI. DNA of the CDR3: TGTGCCAGCTCACCATTCGAGAATACCGGGGAGCTGTTTTTT. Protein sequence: CASSPFENTGELFF.